These 20 T cell receptor beta chains came from one sample sequenced in a study of neurological immune-mediated disorders. Each CDR3 protein is one row after TCRdb ran MiXCR on the 5' RACE reads. The sample yields some 95,000 distinct CDR3 sequences, around 3.4% seen once. Sequenced input: PBMCs. The receptors were sampled from a young woman with multiple sclerosis.

Ten or more counts support this clonotype. The rearrangement uses TRBV27 and TRBJ2-7; 8 bases agree with TRBD1. The junction had 11 bases not matched to a gene; V was cut back by 6 bases and J by 1 base. This CDR3 is 16 amino acids long. Germline CDR1 reads MNHEY; CDR2 reads SMNVEV (reference sequence). Here the CDR3 DNA reads TGTGCCAGCAGCCTAGGAACCCGGACAGGGTCCTACGAGCAGTACTTC. It is translated as CASSLGTRTGSYEQYF.

On this clonotype itself: Being one base from a much bigger clone, this may be a read error. The V gene is TRBV7-9, the J gene TRBJ2-7, with D possibly being TRBD2 (5 bases). The CDR3 has 12 amino acids. V lost 2 bases and J lost 11, with 13 bases in between. Germline V gene sequence: CDR1 SEHNR, CDR2 FQNEAQ (reference sequence). CDR3 DNA sequence: TGTGCCAGCAGCTTAATGTGGCCAGCGGAGTACTTC. Translation: CASSLMWPAEYF.

The chain has TRBV6-2 or TRBV6-3 and TRBJ2-7; the D gene is possibly TRBD2 (6 bases). CDR3 length: 14 amino acids. Trimming left V 5 bases short and J 3 bases short, with 14 bases between. Germline V CDR1 and CDR2: MNHEY, SVGEGT. CDR3 sequence: CASSNPGSGYEQYF. For the CDR3, the DNA is TGTGCCAGCAGTAATCCCGGGAGCGGCTACGAGCAGTACTTC.

Ten or more counts support this clonotype. This rearrangement joins TRBV9 to TRBJ2-7; D gene uncertain. Germline V CDR1 and CDR2: SGDLS, YYNGEE. The V gene lost 0 bases and the J gene lost 6 bases, with 13 bases spanning the gap. This CDR3 is built from 14 residues. This CDR3 reads CASSVDGTHSEQYF. As DNA, the CDR3 is TGTGCCAGCAGCGTAGACGGCACCCACTCCGAGCAGTACTTC.

This clonotype was recorded at least ten times. The V call is TRBV28, the J call TRBJ2-1; D gene ambiguous. The CDR3 is made up of 12 amino acids. CDR1 is MDHEN, CDR2 SYDVKM, per germline. V lost 1 base and J 6 bases, leaving 4 bases between the germline ends. The CDR3 nucleotides are TGTGCCAGCAGTTTATTCCCCAATGAGCAGTTCTTC. It is translated as CASSLFPNEQFF.

This clonotype occurred many times. The V call is TRBV6-2 or TRBV6-3, the J call TRBJ1-5, with 7 bases aligning to TRBD1. The germline CDR1 and CDR2 sequences are MNHEY and SVGEGT. The V and J ends lost 5 bases and 4 bases, in that order; junction bases with no gene match: 2. This CDR3 is 13 amino acids long. DNA for the CDR3: TGTGCCAGCAGTACGGACAGGAATCAGCCCCAGCATTTT. This sequence encodes CASSTDRNQPQHF.

This clonotype was seen ten or more times. This chain joins TRBV24-1 and TRBJ1-1; TRBD1 aligns across 8 bases. V dropped 4 bases and J dropped 7; count of bases not matched to a gene: 7. This CDR3 comprises 14 residues. Germline loops: CDR1 KGHDR, CDR2 SFDVKD. CDR3 in amino acids: CATSDPGQGDEAFF. The CDR3 nucleotides read TGTGCCACCAGTGACCCCGGACAGGGCGATGAAGCTTTCTTT.

Notes on this clonotype: This may stem from a read error, because a much larger clone lies one nucleotide away. The gene calls are TRBV5-1 and TRBJ1-2; 7 nucleotides match TRBD1. Looked up from germline, CDR1 is SGHRS and CDR2 is YFSETQ. The CDR3 runs 12 residues. DNA for the CDR3: TGCGCCAACAGCCAAGACAGGGCTACGCGCACCTTC. Encoded protein: CANSQDRATRTF. Based on the CDR3 plus reference TRBV5-1 and TRBJ1-2, the full variable domain is KAGVTQTPRYLIKTRGQQVTLSCSPISGHRSVSWYQQTPGQGLQFLFEYFSETQRNKGNFPGRFSGRQFSNSRSEMNVSTLELGDSALYLCANSQDRATRTFGSGTRLTVV.

This clonotype was detected ten times or more. The V gene is TRBV20-1, the J gene TRBJ2-5; 7 bases are shared with TRBD2. The CDR3 has 13 residues. The V gene's germline CDR1 is DFQATT and CDR2 SNEGSKA (reference sequence). J lost 0 bases, V lost 5 bases, and 3 bases had no gene match. CDR3 sequence reads: CSALLANQETQYF. The CDR3 coding sequence is TGCAGTGCTCTACTAGCGAACCAAGAGACCCAGTACTTC.

This clonotype has a count of ten or more. This chain uses TRBV27 with TRBJ2-1; 14 positions match TRBD2. CDR1 MNHEY and CDR2 SMNVEV come from the germline V gene (reference sequence). Trimming at V came to 6 bases and at J to 10 bases, leaving 8 bases not matched to a gene. The CDR3 loop spans 15 amino acids. CDR3 loop: CASSPTSGGAGEQFF. In DNA form, the CDR3 reads TGTGCCAGCAGCCCGACTAGCGGGGGGGCAGGGGAGCAGTTCTTC.

V gene TRBV7-2 combines with J gene TRBJ2-4; 7 nucleotides agree with TRBD2. CDR3 length: 13 amino acids. V gave up 3 bases and J gave up 8 bases; unmatched junction bases: 4. CDR1 is SGHTA, CDR2 FQGNSA, per germline. The DNA for the CDR3 is TGTGCCAGCAGCTTCCGGGGGGAGGACATTCAGTACTTC. Translated, it gives CASSFRGEDIQYF. The complete variable domain, with remaining parts taken from reference TRBV7-2 and TRBJ2-4, reads GAGVSQSPSNKVTEKGKDVELRCDPISGHTALYWYRQSLGQGLEFLIYFQGNSAPDKSGLPSDRFSAERTGGSVSTLTIQRTQQEDSAVYLCASSFRGEDIQYFGAGTRLSVL.

This clonotype has at least ten counts. V gene TRBV5-1 combines with J gene TRBJ2-1; 11 positions agree with TRBD2. V lost 0 bases, J lost 8 bases, and 7 bases stayed unmatched. Per germline, CDR1 SGHRS and CDR2 YFSETQ. This CDR3 has 16 residues. The CDR3 here is CASSLGSSGRTDEQFF. CDR3 sequence (DNA): TGCGCCAGCAGCTTGGGCTCTAGCGGGAGGACGGATGAGCAGTTCTTC.

This clonotype was seen at least ten times. This chain links TRBV10-3 with TRBJ2-5; tentatively, D is TRBD1 (6 bases). Trimming took 11 bases from V and 1 from J, leaving 11 bases between them. The CDR3 covers 12 residues. Germline V gene lookup returns CDR1 ENHRY and CDR2 SYGVKD. CDR3 protein: CAAQGTQETQYF. The CDR3 nucleotides read TGTGCCGCCCAGGGGACCCAAGAGACCCAGTACTTC.

At least ten counts were recorded for this clonotype. V usage is TRBV12-3 or TRBV12-4 and J usage is TRBJ2-2, with D perhaps TRBD2 (5 bases). V lost 5 bases and J 4 bases, leaving 5 bases between the germline ends. The CDR3 is 12 amino acids. The CDR3 nucleotides are TGTGCCAGCAGTCGGGGCACCGGGGAGCTGTTTTTT. Protein sequence: CASSRGTGELFF.

This clonotype was counted many times. J is TRBJ1-1 and V is TRBV5-1; D is unresolved. Trimming shortened V by 0 bases and J by 0 bases, and 6 bases separated the two germline ends. The CDR3 totals 14 residues. The germline CDR1 and CDR2 sequences are SGHRS and YFSETQ. The CDR3 is CASSLGRVNTEAFF. Written as DNA, the CDR3 is TGCGCCAGCAGCTTGGGACGGGTGAACACTGAAGCTTTCTTT.

Many counts were recorded for this clonotype. The rearrangement links TRBV10-3 to TRBJ2-1; a possible D gene is TRBD2 (5 bases). V was pared by 4 bases and J by 2 bases, with 9 bases between. The CDR3 runs 14 residues. Germline CDR1 is ENHRY and CDR2 is SYGVKD. CDR3 sequence reads: CAISGAETYNEQFF. CDR3 nucleotides: TGTGCCATCAGTGGAGCGGAAACCTACAATGAGCAGTTCTTC.

This clonotype was counted ten times or more. The chain has TRBV5-1 and TRBJ1-1, with 12 positions matching TRBD1. The CDR3 totals 17 residues. Germline loops: CDR1 SGHRS, CDR2 YFSETQ. V lost 4 bases to trimming and J lost 3 bases; unmatched junction nucleotides: 10. Here the CDR3 reads CASSHHRDRGRDTEAFF. CDR3 bases: TGCGCCAGCAGCCATCACCGGGACAGGGGGCGAGACACTGAAGCTTTCTTT.

The table lists this clonotype with many counts. V is TRBV7-9 and J is TRBJ1-4, with TRBD1 as a possible D gene (6 bases). V was clipped by 5 bases and J by 3 bases, with 10 bases between them. The germline V gene has CDR1 SEHNR and CDR2 FQNEAQ (reference sequence). The CDR3 has 14 amino acids. The DNA of the CDR3 is TGTGCCAGCAGCCTACAGGGTTCTAATGAAAAACTGTTTTTT. Its protein is CASSLQGSNEKLFF.

This clonotype appeared many times. The V call is TRBV20-1, the J call TRBJ1-2; no reliable D call. The CDR3 is 15 amino acids. In germline, CDR1 is DFQATT, CDR2 SNEGSKA (reference sequence). Deletions cut 6 bases from V and 0 bases from J, with 17 bases between. CDR3 sequence reads: CSADPPEGSNYGYTF. In nucleotides, the CDR3 is TGCAGTGCCGACCCCCCGGAGGGATCTAACTATGGCTACACCTTC.

This clonotype was seen many times. J is TRBJ2-3 and V is TRBV6-6; TRBD2 aligns across 8 bases. Germline CDR1 reads MNHNY; CDR2 reads SVGAGI (reference sequence). CDR3 length: 14 amino acids. With 7 bases clipped from V and 1 base from J, the junction kept 4 bases outside the gene matches. This CDR3 is CASKPGLGTDTQYF. The CDR3 DNA follows: TGTGCCAGCAAACCGGGACTAGGCACAGATACGCAGTATTTT.